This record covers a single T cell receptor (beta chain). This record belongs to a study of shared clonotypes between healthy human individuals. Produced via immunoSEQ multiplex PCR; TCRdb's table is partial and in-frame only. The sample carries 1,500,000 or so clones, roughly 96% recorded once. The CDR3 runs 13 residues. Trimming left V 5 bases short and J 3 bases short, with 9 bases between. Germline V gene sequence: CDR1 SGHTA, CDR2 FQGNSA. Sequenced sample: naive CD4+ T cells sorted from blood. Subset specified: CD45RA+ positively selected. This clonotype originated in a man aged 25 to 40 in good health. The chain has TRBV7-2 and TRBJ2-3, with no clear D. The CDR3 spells CASSDGPTDTQYF. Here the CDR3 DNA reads TGTGCCAGCAGCGACGGTCCTACAGATACGCAGTATTTT.